There are many counts of the clone carrying this TCR beta chain. The data were obtained in a study of T-cell reconstitution after alpha-beta-depleted transplantation in children. The CDR3 totals 15 residues. The germline V gene encodes CDR1 SGHKS and CDR2 YYEKEE (reference sequence). V dropped 0 bases and J dropped 3 bases, with 11 bases sitting between them. As it was prepared, the TCRbeta library received unique molecular identifiers. TCRdb reprocessed the PCR reads via MiXCR and lists one record per CDR3 protein. The sample has a few hundred thousand distinct CDR3 sequences, approximately 9.9% seen once.

This rearrangement joins TRBV5-5 to TRBJ2-3; no reliable D call. Sequenced material: PBMCs from the stem cell graft donor, taken from the stem cell graft. The TCR was taken from a human donor who donated a stem cell graft to a child with SCID. In DNA, the CDR3 is TGTGCCAGCAGCTTGGGGCTAGAAGGTACAGATACGCAGTATTTT. Its protein is CASSLGLEGTDTQYF.